This is a list of T cell receptor beta chains from one sample in a study of control samples from healthy donors and cancer patients. The assay was immunoSEQ multiplex PCR, and TCRdb's table has in-frame clones only and misses some. The table has about 94,000 clones, roughly nine tenths seen once; the top ten hold about 4%. The sample was blood. The origin of the receptors is a woman between 18 and 30 years old in good health. The CDR3 runs from the conserved cysteine through the conserved F or W. A D gene is named only where the DNA matches it firmly. The size of a clone is reported for some rows only, either as once, few or many, or as a class for expanded clones.

clone size,J gene,V gene,D gene,CDR3 protein,CDR3 DNA
-,TRBJ1-4,TRBV15,-,CATSSGYNEKLFF,TGTGCCACCAGTTCCGGGTATAATGAAAAACTGTTTTTT
once,TRBJ2-5,TRBV9,TRBD2,CASSATGGARETQYF,TGTGCCAGCAGCGCTACGGGGGGGGCGAGGGAGACCCAGTACTTC
once,TRBJ1-1,TRBV5-4,TRBD1,CASSLWRSGGTEAFF,TGTGCCAGCAGCTTGTGGCGATCAGGGGGCACGGAAGCTTTCTTT
-,TRBJ2-2,TRBV18,-,CATGGSRNTGELFF,TGTGCCACCGGGGGCTCGCGGAACACCGGGGAGCTGTTTTTT
-,TRBJ1-2,TRBV4-1,-,CASSQDPGPYGYTF,TGCGCCAGCAGCCAAGATCCCGGACCCTATGGCTACACCTTC
-,TRBJ1-2,TRBV2,-,CASSEGRRAPTGGYTF,TGTGCCAGCAGTGAAGGACGGCGGGCCCCAACGGGAGGCTACACCTTC
-,TRBJ2-5,TRBV5-6,TRBD1,CASSNRGPETQYF,TGTGCCAGCAGTAACAGGGGGCCGGAGACCCAGTACTTC
-,TRBJ1-2,TRBV7-3,-,CASSLIAGVGYTF,TGTGCCAGCAGCTTAATAGCGGGGGTTGGCTACACCTTC
-,TRBJ2-2,TRBV24-1,-,CATSESMGDTGELFF,TGTGCCACCAGTGAGTCGATGGGGGACACCGGGGAGCTGTTTTTT
-,TRBJ1-4,TRBV24-1,TRBD1,CATSDSTGIKEKLFF,TGTGCCACCAGTGATTCGACAGGGATAAAGGAAAAACTGTTTTTT
-,TRBJ2-5,TRBV7-2,TRBD2,CASRRTSGAGETQYF,TGTGCCAGCAGAAGGACTAGCGGGGCGGGGGAGACCCAGTACTTC
once,TRBJ2-7,TRBV24-1,TRBD1,CATNSDRAAYEQYF,TGTGCCACCAACTCGGACAGGGCCGCCTACGAGCAGTACTTC
-,TRBJ2-3,TRBV7-6,TRBD2,CASSLTSHYPTDTQYF,TGTGCCAGCAGCTTGACTAGCCACTACCCCACAGATACGCAGTATTTT
-,TRBJ1-5,TRBV4-1,-,CASSLGSTNQPQHF,TGCGCCAGCAGCCTCGGTTCGACAAATCAGCCCCAGCATTTT
-,TRBJ2-5,TRBV12-5,-,CASGPGTAGTQYF,TGTGCTAGTGGACCAGGGACAGCGGGGACCCAGTACTTC
-,TRBJ2-1,TRBV5-1,TRBD2,CASSAGLAGDPNEQFF,TGCGCCAGCAGCGCCGGACTAGCGGGGGACCCTAATGAGCAGTTCTTC
-,TRBJ1-2,TRBV15,TRBD1,CATSRDPGQGYTGGYTF,TGTGCCACCAGCAGAGATCCTGGACAGGGTTATACTGGTGGCTACACCTTC
-,TRBJ1-2,TRBV19,-,CASSIGQPIGYTF,TGTGCCAGTAGTATCGGACAGCCTATTGGCTACACCTTC
-,TRBJ1-3,TRBV24-1,-,CATKSRAPEKVTLLYRSGNTIYF,TGTGCCACCAAATCCCGGGCTCCAGAAAAGGTGACTCTCCTTTACCGCTCTGGAAACACCATATATTTT
-,TRBJ1-3,TRBV9,-,CASSVEGFRDGNTIYF,TGTGCCAGCAGCGTAGAGGGTTTCAGGGATGGAAACACCATATATTTT
-,TRBJ1-2,TRBV7-2,-,CASSFVSGQSSYGYTF,TGTGCCAGCAGCTTTGTTTCGGGTCAGTCGTCCTATGGCTACACCTTC
-,TRBJ2-3,TRBV7-2,TRBD2,CASSATARGAGGATDTQYF,TGTGCCAGCAGCGCTACCGCCCGGGGAGCGGGGGGGGCCACAGATACGCAGTATTTT
-,TRBJ2-7,TRBV10-1,-,CASRDYAYEQYF,TGCGCCAGCAGGGACTACGCCTACGAGCAGTACTTC
-,TRBJ2-2,TRBV27,-,CASSTTGNFPPLLGWELFF,TGTGCCAGCAGCACCACAGGGAATTTCCCTCCGTTGCTAGGCTGGGAGCTGTTTTTT
-,TRBJ1-2,TRBV14,-,CASSQGQIINYGYTF,TGTGCCAGCAGCCAAGGCCAGATCATTAACTATGGCTACACCTTC
-,TRBJ1-5,TRBV6-1,TRBD1,CASSDPPRGRFGELGQPQHF,TGTGCCAGCAGTGACCCCCCGAGGGGGCGCTTTGGGGAACTAGGACAGCCCCAGCATTTT
-,TRBJ1-1,TRBV18,-,CASSLENTEAFF,TGTGCCAGCTCACTGGAGAACACTGAAGCTTTCTTT
-,TRBJ2-3,TRBV7-8,TRBD2,CASRDWRGDSTDTQYF,TGTGCCAGCAGGGACTGGCGGGGGGATAGCACAGATACGCAGTATTTT
-,TRBJ1-6,TRBV2,-,CASSGEAHTGLLYNSPLHF,TGTGCCAGCAGTGGAGAGGCCCACACAGGGCTACTCTATAATTCACCCCTCCACTTT
-,TRBJ2-1,TRBV2,TRBD2,CASSSGGYNEQFF,TGTGCCAGTTCTAGCGGGGGGTACAATGAGCAGTTCTTC
-,TRBJ1-4,TRBV19,-,CASSIWAGEEKLFF,TGTGCCAGTAGTATATGGGCAGGGGAAGAAAAACTGTTTTTT
once,TRBJ2-2,TRBV25-1,-,CASSEGAGELFF,TGTGCCAGCAGTGAAGGGGCCGGGGAGCTGTTTTTT
-,TRBJ1-3,TRBV5-5,-,CASSFFRGGSGNTIYF,TGTGCCAGCAGCTTCTTCAGGGGAGGTTCTGGAAACACCATATATTTT
-,TRBJ2-3,TRBV7-3,TRBD2,CASSFSGGAFTDTQYF,TGTGCCAGCAGCTTTTCCGGGGGGGCTTTTACAGATACGCAGTATTTT
-,TRBJ1-2,TRBV2,-,CASSESQVAYGYTF,TGTGCCAGCAGTGAATCGCAGGTTGCCTATGGCTACACCTTC
-,TRBJ1-1,TRBV18,-,CASSPLIGVRGAEAFF,TGTGCCAGCTCACCACTGATCGGGGTTCGAGGGGCTGAAGCTTTCTTT
-,TRBJ1-2,TRBV3-1/TRBV3-2,-,CASSQVPTFYYGYTF,TGTGCCAGCAGCCAAGTCCCCACATTTTACTATGGCTACACCTTC
-,TRBJ1-4,TRBV5-1,TRBD1,CASSSTGQGSEKLFF,TGCGCCAGCAGCTCGACGGGACAGGGCTCTGAAAAACTGTTTTTT
once,TRBJ2-3,TRBV6-1,-,CASSDGPFTDTQYF,TGTGCCAGCAGTGATGGGCCCTTCACAGATACGCAGTATTTT
-,TRBJ2-5,TRBV5-1,-,CASSRDQGPPATQYF,TGCGCCAGCAGTCGTGATCAGGGTCCCCCAGCGACCCAGTACTTC
once,TRBJ2-2,TRBV6-6,TRBD2,CASSYSTGGDTGELFF,TGTGCCAGCAGTTACTCGACCGGGGGGGACACCGGGGAGCTGTTTTTT
-,TRBJ1-5,TRBV7-4,TRBD1,CASSFSVSGTGNQPQHF,TGTGCCAGCAGCTTCTCCGTCTCCGGGACAGGCAATCAGCCCCAGCATTTT